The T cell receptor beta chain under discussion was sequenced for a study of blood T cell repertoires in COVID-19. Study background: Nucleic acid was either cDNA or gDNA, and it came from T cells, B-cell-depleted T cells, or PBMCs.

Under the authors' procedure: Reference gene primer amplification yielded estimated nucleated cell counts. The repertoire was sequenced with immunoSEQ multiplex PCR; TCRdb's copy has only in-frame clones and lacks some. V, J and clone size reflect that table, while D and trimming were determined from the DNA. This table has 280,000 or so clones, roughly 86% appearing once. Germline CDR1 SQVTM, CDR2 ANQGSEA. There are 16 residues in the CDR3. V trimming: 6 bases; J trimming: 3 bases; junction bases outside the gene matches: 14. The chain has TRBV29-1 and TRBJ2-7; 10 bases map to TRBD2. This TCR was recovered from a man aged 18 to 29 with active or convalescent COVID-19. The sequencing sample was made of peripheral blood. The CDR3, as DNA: TGCAGCGTCCCTATTTACCGTAGCGGGGGGATCTACGAGCAGTACTTC. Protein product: CSVPIYRSGGIYEQYF.